This TCR beta chain was sequenced in a study of spatial heterogeneity in lung cancer (dated by TCRdb to about 2019). Study-level background: Beta-chain transcripts were consistently detected in greater numbers than alpha-chain transcripts, which likely reflects a higher abundance of beta-chain transcripts. In the raw uncorrected reads, each unique combination of TCR and UMI appeared more than ten times on average. The study quantitatively compared TCR alpha and beta repertoires across multiple tumor regions, matched nontumor lung and blood in non-small cell lung cancer. Nonsynonymous mutation counts, determined by whole-exome sequencing of tumor tissue, were related to TCR repertoire features. Both alpha and beta chains were TCR-sequenced in samples taken at surgery, namely 220 tumor regions, around 70 matched nontumor lung samples and 50 to 60 PBMC samples.

Libraries were prepared through 5' RACE. The sample was run on a NextSeq 500. To allow correction of PCR and sequencing errors, the TCR library protocol tagged every TCR cDNA molecule with a unique molecular identifier. On the authors' methods: TCR identification, UMI-based error correction and CDR3 extraction were performed with Decombinator tools. Expanded TCRs were defined as those above a frequency of 2 per 1,000, corresponding to the top 1% of the tumor frequency distribution. Renyi diversity was computed with the R vegan package after each repertoire had been subsampled 100 times to 5,000 TCRs. CDR3 similarity networks were built from amino acid triplet string-kernel similarity, with CDR3s being connected when pairwise similarity was above 0.82. Using fastp at Q25 and MiXCR, TCRdb reprocessed the public reads and kept productive beta chains. CDR3 protein sequences are deduplicated, and each keeps its most common genes and DNA. The V and J calls, along with clone size, are taken from TCRdb and not from the paper's own processing. For this sample there are over 25,000 distinct CDR3 sequences; approximately 8.1% appear just once. Under 40% of the sample is in the top ten clones.

Interpreted using the paper, the time point label stands for: sample taken at primary tumor resection. Without any cell sorting, TCR sequencing was performed on whole RNA extracted either from tumor and nontumor lung tissue or from cryopreserved PBMC samples. Samples were obtained from roughly 72 patients with early-stage, untreated non-small cell lung cancer from the lung TRACERx cohort. Patients were selected for TCR sequencing only if sufficient RNA was available from at least two tumor regions. This clonotype turned up a few times. Its antigen is currently not known. No clone much larger than this one lies a single base away; base qualities are absent. Via the germline V gene, CDR1 is MDHEN and CDR2 SYDVKM. V loses 6 bases at its end and J loses 6 bases; junction bases beyond the gene matches: 19. From the cysteine through the phenylalanine, the CDR3 covers 18 amino acids. The kept DNA is CDR3 alone, 54 bases in frame from the first base.

Here is what the overall study found, with its caveats: Additional single-cell paired TCR alpha and beta sequencing was considered necessary to confirm, at a functional level, the hypothesis that regional TCRs recognize regional mutations. Ubiquitous expanded tumor TCRs were found in blood more often at tumor resection than at routine follow-up.

The sequence links TRBV28 to TRBJ2-3; 9 central nucleotides agree with TRBD2. The receptor was derived from a female donor with early-stage non-small cell lung cancer. This specimen consisted of PBMCs, obtained at surgery. For the CDR3, the sequence is CASRPYDRREGTGDTQYF. The nucleotides read TGTGCCAGCAGACCTTATGATCGGCGGGAGGGAACTGGCGATACGCAGTATTTT. The full variable domain, with segments outside the CDR3 supplied by the reference TRBV28 and TRBJ2-3 proteins, appears as DVKVTQSSRYLVKRTGEKVFLECVQDMDHENMFWYRQDPGLGLRLIYFSYDVKMKEKGDIPEGYSVSREKKERFSLILESASTNQTSMYLCASRPYDRREGTGDTQYFGPGTRLTVL.